This TCR beta chain was sequenced in a study of OX40 agonist ivuxolimab in advanced cancers. Broader study findings: Clonal expansion by week 6 occurred in CD4+ and CD8+ blood T cells (at 0.1 to 3.0 mg/kg).

This CDR3 comprises 14 residues. The V gene's germline CDR1 is SGHRS and CDR2 YFSETQ. The ends were cut back, 4 bases at V and 6 bases at J, with 16 bases in the middle. Patients who had autoimmune disease history or got systemic immunosuppression were left out. Cycle 7 day 1, cycle 4 day 1, and baseline were the timepoints at which blood was sampled. The protocol was immunoSEQ multiplex PCR, while the TCRdb copy is restricted to in-frame clones and leaves out a portion. There are over 75,000 clones in the sample; 94% occur only once, and about 2.6% lies in the top ten. Of note for this clone: Its antigen is unidentified.

This clonotype was obtained from an adult with an advanced solid tumor such as melanoma, head and neck, liver or kidney cancer. Sequencing was performed on CD4+ or CD8+ T cells sorted from blood, taken in a trial of the OX40 agonist ivuxolimab. The chain combines TRBV5-1 with TRBJ1-2; D gene uncertain. As DNA, the CDR3 is TGCGCCAGCAGCCCCCTGGGAGGTTGGGATGGCTACACCTTC. As protein: CASSPLGGWDGYTF.